These T cell receptor beta chains were read from a single sample in a study of blood T cell repertoires in COVID-19. Libraries were prepared by immunoSEQ multiplex PCR; TCRdb keeps only in-frame clonotypes and omits some of them. The repertoire consists of hundreds of thousands of clones, with around 87% occurring once and the leading ten covering under 3%. Sequenced sample: peripheral blood. The receptor set was obtained from a woman aged 55-75 years with COVID-19, enrolled during active disease. The CDR3 runs from the conserved cysteine through the conserved F or W. Each record gives: clone size, D gene, V gene, J gene, CDR3 DNA, CDR3 protein. A D gene is named only where the DNA matches it firmly. Where a row states a size, it is once, few, many or the class of an expanded clone; other rows omit it.

size: .; D: TRBD1; V: TRBV7-8; J: TRBJ1-1; DNA: TGTGCCAGCAGCCTCGGGACAGGGTGGGCTTTCTTT; CDR3: CASSLGTGWAFF
size: .; D: .; V: TRBV9; J: TRBJ2-1; DNA: TGTGCCAGCAGCGTAGTGAGTCACCTAACCAATGAGCAGTTCTTC; CDR3: CASSVVSHLTNEQFF
size: .; D: TRBD2; V: TRBV5-1; J: TRBJ2-1; DNA: TGCGCCAGCAGCTACGGACTAGCGGGGGGATACAATGAGCAGTTCTTC; CDR3: CASSYGLAGGYNEQFF
size: .; D: .; V: TRBV6-5; J: TRBJ1-1; DNA: TGTGCCAGCCATCAACAGAGCTACACTGAAGCTTTCTTT; CDR3: CASHQQSYTEAFF
size: .; D: .; V: TRBV6-5; J: TRBJ2-7; DNA: TGTGCCAGCAGAAAAAGGACAGATGGGGGTTACGAGCAGTACTTC; CDR3: CASRKRTDGGYEQYF
size: once; D: .; V: TRBV7-9; J: TRBJ2-5; DNA: TGTGCCAGCAGCTTAGTGCAGGGCCTGTGGACCCAGTACTTC; CDR3: CASSLVQGLWTQYF
size: once; D: TRBD1; V: TRBV27; J: TRBJ1-2; DNA: TGTGCCAGCAGTTTGACAGGGGGCTTCGGCTACACCTTC; CDR3: CASSLTGGFGYTF
size: .; D: TRBD2; V: TRBV24-1; J: TRBJ2-3; DNA: TGTGCCACCAGTGACTCGGGGGGGCACCATACGCAGTATTTT; CDR3: CATSDSGGHHTQYF
size: few; D: .; V: TRBV19; J: TRBJ2-1; DNA: TGTGCCAGTAATCAGGGGGGCGGTGAGCAGTTCTTC; CDR3: CASNQGGGEQFF
size: .; D: .; V: TRBV19; J: TRBJ2-1; DNA: TGTGCCAGTACTCCTAGCTCCTACAATGAGCAGTTCTTC; CDR3: CASTPSSYNEQFF
size: .; D: .; V: TRBV28; J: TRBJ1-6; DNA: TGTGCCAGCAGTTTTTCGGGGGGTAATAATTCACCCCTCCACTTT; CDR3: CASSFSGGNNSPLHF
size: .; D: .; V: TRBV20-1; J: TRBJ2-2; DNA: TGCAGTGCTAGAGATTTACGAGGGCTGTTTTTT; CDR3: CSARDLRGLFF
size: once; D: .; V: TRBV11-2; J: TRBJ1-1; DNA: TGTGCCAGCAGCTCGGGACACAACACTGAAGCTTTCTTT; CDR3: CASSSGHNTEAFF
size: once; D: TRBD2; V: TRBV11-2; J: TRBJ2-1; DNA: TGTGCCAGCAGCCCCCTCCGGGGCGGGGGTTACAATGAGCAGTTCTTC; CDR3: CASSPLRGGGYNEQFF
size: .; D: .; V: TRBV12-5; J: TRBJ2-3; DNA: TGTGCTGTGCCCCCTCCGCCCGCTCTAGTCGCGAATACGCAGTATTTT; CDR3: CAVPPPPALVANTQYF
size: .; D: .; V: TRBV9; J: TRBJ2-1; DNA: TGTGCCAGCAGCCCCGGCGGCAATGAGCAGTTCTTC; CDR3: CASSPGGNEQFF
size: .; D: .; V: TRBV28; J: TRBJ1-1; DNA: TGTGCCAGCAAAAGAGGTGAAGCTTTCTTT; CDR3: CASKRGEAFF
size: once; D: .; V: TRBV19; J: TRBJ2-6; DNA: TGTGCCAGTAGTACCGACAGCTCTGGGGCCAACGTCCTGACTTTC; CDR3: CASSTDSSGANVLTF
size: .; D: .; V: TRBV5-5; J: TRBJ2-7; DNA: TGTGCCAGCAGCTTCCAGTTCGAGCAGTACTTC; CDR3: CASSFQFEQYF
size: .; D: TRBD1; V: TRBV27; J: TRBJ2-5; DNA: TGTGCCAGCAGTTCGGACAGGGCAGAGACCCAGTACTTC; CDR3: CASSSDRAETQYF
size: .; D: TRBD1; V: TRBV11-2; J: TRBJ1-4; DNA: TGTGCCAGCAGCTTTACAGGGGGAGTGGAAAAACTGTTTTTT; CDR3: CASSFTGGVEKLFF
size: .; D: .; V: TRBV7-6; J: TRBJ2-5; DNA: TGTGCCAGCAGCTTAGCGTATGAGACCCAGTACTTC; CDR3: CASSLAYETQYF
size: .; D: .; V: TRBV14; J: TRBJ2-3; DNA: TGTGCCAGCAGCCACCTAATTCCTAGCACAGATACGCAGTATTTT; CDR3: CASSHLIPSTDTQYF
size: .; D: .; V: TRBV6-6; J: TRBJ1-2; DNA: TGTGCCAGCAGTCCGTTGGGCAACTATGGCTACACCTTC; CDR3: CASSPLGNYGYTF
size: .; D: TRBD1; V: TRBV5-1; J: TRBJ2-3; DNA: TGCGCCAGCAGCTTGAGGGGACAGGGCTCGGATACGCAGTATTTT; CDR3: CASSLRGQGSDTQYF
size: .; D: .; V: TRBV7-2; J: TRBJ2-3; DNA: TGTGCCAGCAGCTCAGGGACTGGAAAAGATACGCAGTATTTT; CDR3: CASSSGTGKDTQYF
size: .; D: .; V: TRBV9; J: TRBJ2-7; DNA: TGTGCCAGCAGCGTAGGTGTGACAGGATTCTCCTACGAGCAGTACTTC; CDR3: CASSVGVTGFSYEQYF
size: once; D: .; V: TRBV2; J: TRBJ2-5; DNA: TGTGCCAGCAGTGCGGTGCGGGGGCTCCAAGAGACCCAGTACTTC; CDR3: CASSAVRGLQETQYF
size: .; D: TRBD1; V: TRBV5-1; J: TRBJ2-1; DNA: TGCGCCAGCAGTTCGGGACAGTTCTACAATGAGCAGTTCTTC; CDR3: CASSSGQFYNEQFF
size: .; D: .; V: TRBV5-1; J: TRBJ1-5; DNA: TGCGCCAGCAGCTTGTCGACAGGTGGCAATCAGCCCCAGCATTTT; CDR3: CASSLSTGGNQPQHF
size: .; D: .; V: TRBV11-1; J: TRBJ2-1; DNA: TGTGCCAGCGGGCCACGGGGAAGTCAGCAGTTCTTC; CDR3: CASGPRGSQQFF
size: .; D: TRBD2; V: TRBV6-5; J: TRBJ2-1; DNA: TGTGCCAGCAGTTACTCTCCTAGCGGATTATACAATGAGCAGTTCTTC; CDR3: CASSYSPSGLYNEQFF
size: .; D: .; V: TRBV7-3; J: TRBJ2-1; DNA: TGTGCCAGCAGCTTCGACAGGAACAATGAGCAGTTCTTC; CDR3: CASSFDRNNEQFF